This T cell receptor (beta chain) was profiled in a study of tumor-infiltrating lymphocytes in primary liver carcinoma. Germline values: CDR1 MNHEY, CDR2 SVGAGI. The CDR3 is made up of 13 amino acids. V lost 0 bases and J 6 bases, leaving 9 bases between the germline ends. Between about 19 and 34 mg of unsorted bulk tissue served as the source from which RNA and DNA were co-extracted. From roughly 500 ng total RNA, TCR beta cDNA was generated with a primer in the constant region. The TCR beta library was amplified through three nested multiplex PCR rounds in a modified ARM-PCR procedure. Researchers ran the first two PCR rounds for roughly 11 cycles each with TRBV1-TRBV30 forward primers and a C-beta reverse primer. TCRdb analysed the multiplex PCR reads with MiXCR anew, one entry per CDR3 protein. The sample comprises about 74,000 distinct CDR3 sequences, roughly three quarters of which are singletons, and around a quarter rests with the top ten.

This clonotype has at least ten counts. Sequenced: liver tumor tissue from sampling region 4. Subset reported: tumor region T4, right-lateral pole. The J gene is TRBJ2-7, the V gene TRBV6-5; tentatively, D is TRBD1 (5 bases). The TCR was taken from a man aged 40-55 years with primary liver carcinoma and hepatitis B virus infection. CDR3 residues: CASSYSRQGEQYF. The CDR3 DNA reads TGTGCCAGCAGTTACTCGAGGCAGGGCGAGCAGTACTTC.